A selection of T cell receptor beta chains follows, all from one sample in a study of PD-1 blockade in classical Hodgkin lymphoma. The protocol was immunoSEQ multiplex PCR, while the TCRdb copy is restricted to in-frame clones and leaves out a portion. The sample lists roughly 56,000 clones, 87% seen once, with roughly 8.7% in the top ten. The material sequenced was peripheral blood mononuclear cells (PBMCs), taken before the fourth cycle of nivolumab. The receptors were sampled from a human donor with classical Hodgkin lymphoma. Both conserved end residues are trimmed from each CDR3. The order of the fields is V gene, CDR3 protein.

V: TRBV7-8; CDR3: ASTIPGTRGAEAF
V: TRBV5-5; CDR3: ASSLVGFTDTQY
V: TRBV6-7; CDR3: ASSIQGNTEAF
V: TRBV7-2; CDR3: ASSLGWGAEKLF
V: TRBV27; CDR3: ASSTGGGWGTDTQY
V: TRBV4-1; CDR3: ASSQDLGGGYT
V: TRBV7-9; CDR3: ASSLGGTGVYNEQF
V: TRBV5-1; CDR3: ASNPGGGAGETQY
V: TRBV9; CDR3: ASSVGDSLFYGYT
V: TRBV7-9; CDR3: ASSLAGTGFYNEQF
V: TRBV25-1; CDR3: ASRGDRGRYYEQY
V: TRBV7-9; CDR3: ASSLPRQTLTNTGELF
V: TRBV30; CDR3: AWSPLTSGATYEQY
V: TRBV5-1; CDR3: ASSASGFTEAF
V: TRBV7-9; CDR3: ASSSNRGDSPDYGYT
V: TRBV6-5; CDR3: ASRTYGGMVHEQY
V: TRBV5-1; CDR3: ASSLGSNQPQH
V: TRBV6-6; CDR3: ASGGPGNTIY
V: TRBV9; CDR3: ASSVEGGGGQPQH
V: TRBV7-3; CDR3: ASSPLGGPAGELF
V: TRBV5-1; CDR3: ASSYLASGTDTQY
V: TRBV6-5; CDR3: ASSPGQGVDSPLH
V: TRBV28; CDR3: ASTTGRGQETQY
V: TRBV6-5; CDR3: ASSRTGDGTIY
V: TRBV2; CDR3: ASRVGTDQLNTEAF
V: TRBV7-8; CDR3: ASSLAWTADGGELF
V: TRBV18; CDR3: ASSPQQGNTEAF
V: TRBV5-1; CDR3: ASSLVAGAGGEQF